One and the same sample provided the 19 T cell receptor beta chains below, sequenced in a study of cytomegalovirus exposure and HLA in healthy donors. In the PCR, 60 Vbeta and 13 Jbeta primers were used. Produced via immunoSEQ multiplex PCR; TCRdb's table is partial and in-frame only. This sample has approximately 190,000 clones, with 75% to 90% found just once. The sequencing sample was made of PBMCs. These receptors all come from a woman aged 50 to 60 in good health and CMV-seropositive.

V and J are TRBV5-6 and TRBJ2-7; tentative D call: TRBD1 (5 bases). The CDR3 is 16 residues long. CDR1 SGHDT and CDR2 YYEEEE come from the germline V gene. V was clipped by 0 bases and J by 9 bases, with 22 bases between them. CDR3 in amino acids: CASSLAQAGRGRGQYF. CDR3 DNA sequence: TGTGCCAGCAGCTTGGCCCAGGCCGGAAGGGGTAGAGGGCAGTACTTC.

The chain couples TRBV18 to TRBJ1-1, with 8 bases that match TRBD1. J gave up 5 bases and V 4 bases, and 9 bases lay outside the gene matches. The germline CDR1 and CDR2 sequences are KGHSH and LQKENI. The CDR3 consists of 15 residues. The CDR3 region is CASSQSGGFETEAFF. The CDR3 DNA reads TGTGCCAGCTCACAGTCAGGGGGCTTTGAGACTGAAGCTTTCTTT.

The rearrangement joins TRBV5-4 to TRBJ2-3, with a possible D match to TRBD2 (6 bases). V was clipped by 4 bases and J by 4 bases, with 16 bases between them. Germline CDR1 and CDR2: SGHNT and YYREEE (reference sequence). This CDR3 has 15 amino acids. CDR3 amino acids: CASSSAGTVADTQYF. Here the CDR3 DNA reads TGTGCCAGCAGCAGCGCCGGGACTGTCGCAGATACGCAGTATTTT.

The rearrangement links TRBV9 to TRBJ2-2, with TRBD2 as a possible D gene (6 bases). With 5 bases removed from V and 0 bases from J, the gap between germline ends came to 11 bases. CDR3 size: 15 residues. Looked up from germline, CDR1 is SGDLS and CDR2 is YYNGEE. The CDR3 DNA follows: TGTGCCAGCAGGAGGGACTGGGCGAACACCGGGGAGCTGTTTTTT. Protein product: CASRRDWANTGELFF.

In this sample, this clone turned up a few times. The chain carries TRBV28 and TRBJ2-3, with TRBD2 identical over 10 bases. The germline V gene encodes CDR1 MDHEN and CDR2 SYDVKM. The CDR3 loop spans 16 amino acids. With 5 bases clipped from V and 3 bases from J, the junction kept 8 bases outside the gene matches. The CDR3 DNA sequence: TGTGCCAGCAGTCAGTTACTAGCGGGGTGGACAGATACGCAGTATTTT. Residues: CASSQLLAGWTDTQYF.

The CDR3 nucleotides are TGCGCCAGCAGTGATGGGGCAGCAAGCTCCTACGAGCAGTACTTC. This encodes CASSDGAASSYEQYF. The chain has TRBV10-1 and TRBJ2-7; D may be TRBD1 (5 bases). In germline, CDR1 is WNHNN, CDR2 SYGVQD (reference sequence). Trimming shortened V by 3 bases and J by 0 bases, and 12 bases separated the two germline ends. The length of the CDR3 is 15 residues.

V and J are TRBV19 and TRBJ1-5; 7 bases fit TRBD1. The germline V gene has CDR1 LNHDA and CDR2 SQIVND (reference sequence). J lost 0 bases, V lost 5 bases, and 10 bases had no gene match. The length of the CDR3 is 17 residues. The CDR3 bases are TGTGCCAGTAGTTTAGGGACAGTCTTAGTTAGCAATCAGCCCCAGCATTTT. Its translation is CASSLGTVLVSNQPQHF.

The CDR3 DNA reads as TGTGCCAGTAAACGGGGGGTCCCCTACAATGAGCAGTTCTTC. This gives the protein CASKRGVPYNEQFF. J is TRBJ2-1 and V is TRBV19; TRBD2 aligns across 7 bases. CDR1 and CDR2 from the germline V gene are LNHDA and SQIVND (reference sequence). The CDR3 is 14 residues long. After removal of 7 bases from V and 2 bases from J, the junction contained 5 bases not matched to a gene.

V and J are TRBV6-5 and TRBJ2-7, with 9 bases fitting TRBD2. V gave up 6 bases and J gave up 2 bases; unmatched junction bases: 8. CDR1 is MNHEY and CDR2 is SVGAGI in the germline V gene. The CDR3 is 15 amino acids. As DNA, the CDR3 is TGTGCCAGCAGCAGTTCGGGACTAGCTCCCTACGAGCAGTACTTC. Amino acids: CASSSSGLAPYEQYF.

The chain uses TRBV18 and TRBJ1-1, with 7 bases that match TRBD1. This CDR3 spans 14 amino acids. Germline values: CDR1 KGHSH, CDR2 LQKENI. V lost 6 bases to trimming and J lost 1 base; unmatched junction nucleotides: 5. CDR3 sequence reads: CASSPRDRNTEAFF. DNA for the CDR3: TGTGCCAGCTCTCCCCGGGACAGGAACACTGAAGCTTTCTTT.

In this sample, this clone turned up a few times. This chain joins TRBV6-6 and TRBJ2-3, with 12 bases fitting TRBD1. Trimming at V came to 0 bases and at J to 2 bases, leaving 0 bases not matched to a gene. Per the germline V gene, CDR1 is MNHNY and CDR2 is SVGAGI (reference sequence). The CDR3 extends over 16 amino acids. The CDR3 here is CASSYSGQGATDTQYF. CDR3 nucleotides: TGTGCCAGCAGTTACTCGGGACAGGGGGCCACAGATACGCAGTATTTT.

On this clone: The sample carries other DNA sequences with the same CDR3. The chain's CDR3 is CASSYSGQGNTEAFF. In DNA, the CDR3 is TGTGCCAGCAGTTACTCGGGACAGGGAAACACTGAAGCTTTCTTT. This sequence joins TRBV6-5 and TRBJ1-1, with TRBD1 matching over 9 bases. Germline assignment: CDR1 MNHEY and CDR2 SVGAGI. The junction had 1 base not matched to a gene; V was cut back by 0 bases and J by 2 bases. The CDR3 length is 15 residues.

The chain couples TRBV5-1 to TRBJ1-3; D is unresolved. The V end was cut by 0 bases, the J end by 0 bases, with 7 bases between. Germline CDR1 SGHRS, CDR2 YFSETQ. The CDR3 extends over 15 amino acids. Here the CDR3 DNA reads TGCGCCAGCAGCTTGGATGGGCGCTCTGGAAACACCATATATTTT. Protein product: CASSLDGRSGNTIYF.

The chain carries TRBV11-2 and TRBJ1-1, with D maybe TRBD1 (5 bases). In germline, CDR1 is SGHAT, CDR2 FQNNGV. The V and J ends lost 0 bases and 11 bases respectively, with 19 bases between them. The CDR3 length is 15 residues. CDR3 DNA: TGTGCCAGCAGCTTAGATCTGTTTGTGCAGGGCCGGGCTTTCTTT. This codes for CASSLDLFVQGRAFF.

This rearrangement joins TRBV9 to TRBJ1-2, with a tentative D call TRBD1 (5 bases). The germline V and J ends were trimmed by 0 bases and 0 bases, with 15 bases remaining between them. This CDR3 comprises 17 residues. Germline CDR1 reads SGDLS; CDR2 reads YYNGEE. The CDR3 sequence: CASSVGVSMTANYGYTF. Written as DNA, the CDR3 is TGTGCCAGCAGCGTAGGTGTGTCGATGACAGCTAACTATGGCTACACCTTC.

The chain carries TRBV5-1 and TRBJ2-7; D is ambiguous. The V and J ends lost 3 bases and 2 bases respectively, with 6 bases between them. This CDR3 has 12 amino acids. The germline gives CDR1 SGHRS, CDR2 YFSETQ. The DNA of the CDR3 is TGCGCCAGCAGCTCAACTCCCTACGAGCAGTACTTC. It encodes CASSSTPYEQYF.

This clone was recorded once. The chain links TRBV19 to TRBJ1-5, with no clear D. V dropped 3 bases and J dropped 2 bases, with 8 bases sitting between them. Per germline, CDR1 LNHDA and CDR2 SQIVND (reference sequence). The CDR3 length is 14 residues. CDR3 loop: CASSIGDGNQPQHF. The CDR3 nucleotides read TGTGCCAGTAGTATCGGGGATGGCAATCAGCCCCAGCATTTT.

V usage is TRBV27 and J usage is TRBJ2-7, with D unresolved. The germline gives CDR1 MNHEY, CDR2 SMNVEV (reference sequence). Trimming took 3 bases from V and 5 from J, leaving 5 bases between them. This CDR3 comprises 11 residues. The CDR3 DNA reads as TGTGCCAGCAGTTTTGGAGACGAGCAGTACTTC. This sequence encodes CASSFGDEQYF.

This chain links TRBV28 with TRBJ1-2, with D uncertain. CDR1 and CDR2 from the germline V gene are MDHEN and SYDVKM. This CDR3 has 14 residues. V was shortened by 1 base and J by 1 base, with 7 bases between the two germline ends. The CDR3 protein is CASSLSQYNYGYTF. The CDR3 region has the DNA TGTGCCAGCAGTTTATCTCAGTATAACTATGGCTACACCTTC.